One sample yielded the 10 T cell receptor beta chains listed below, sequenced in a study of blood T cell repertoires in COVID-19. This table comes from immunoSEQ multiplex PCR, and its TCRdb copy is limited to in-frame clones, with some not included. The top ten clones hold about 10% of a sample with tens of thousands of clones, roughly 85% of them seen once. The sequencing input was peripheral blood. Receptors originate from a human donor in a cohort sampled during active COVID-19.

The V call is TRBV7-2, the J call TRBJ2-2; 8 bases map to TRBD2. Looked up from germline, CDR1 is SGHTA and CDR2 is FQGNSA. The CDR3 has 16 residues. The V segment lost 2 bases and the J segment 3 bases; nucleotides outside the gene matches: 5. CDR3 sequence: CASSLFGAGDTGELFF. The CDR3 region has the DNA TGTGCCAGCAGCTTATTCGGAGCGGGGGACACCGGGGAGCTGTTTTTT. The full variable domain, completed using reference TRBV7-2 and TRBJ2-2, is GAGVSQSPSNKVTEKGKDVELRCDPISGHTALYWYRQSLGQGLEFLIYFQGNSAPDKSGLPSDRFSAERTGGSVSTLTIQRTQQEDSAVYLCASSLFGAGDTGELFFGEGSRLTVL.

The chain is built from TRBV28 and TRBJ1-2; TRBD1 is a possible D gene (5 bases). Trimming shortened V by 7 bases and J by 2 bases, and 17 bases separated the two germline ends. Germline V lookup: CDR1 MDHEN, CDR2 SYDVKM. The CDR3 has 15 residues. Here the CDR3 DNA reads TGTGCCAGCACGCCCGGACAATTGACGAACTATGGCTACACCTTC. This sequence encodes CASTPGQLTNYGYTF.

The chain joins TRBV5-1 to TRBJ2-7; TRBD1 matches 8 bases. The CDR3 contains 16 residues. CDR1 and CDR2 (germline): SGHRS, YFSETQ. The J segment lost 5 bases and the V segment lost 4 bases, leaving 14 bases of the junction unmatched. This CDR3 reads CASSPLLGQGVHEQYF. The DNA for the CDR3 is TGCGCCAGCAGCCCACTGCTTGGACAGGGCGTACACGAGCAGTACTTC. The whole variable domain, remainder taken from reference TRBV5-1 and TRBJ2-7, is KAGVTQTPRYLIKTRGQQVTLSCSPISGHRSVSWYQQTPGQGLQFLFEYFSETQRNKGNFPGRFSGRQFSNSRSEMNVSTLELGDSALYLCASSPLLGQGVHEQYFGPGTRLTVT.

CDR3 nucleotide sequence: TGTGCCAGCTCTTACTATGGTATTAACTATGGCTACACCTTC. As protein: CASSYYGINYGYTF. The rearrangement joins TRBV2 to TRBJ1-2, with D unresolved. CDR3 length: 14 amino acids. V lost 8 bases and J lost 1, with 14 bases in between. Germline V CDR1 and CDR2: SNHLY, FYNNEI. The full variable domain, in which reference TRBV2 and TRBJ1-2 provide the parts outside the CDR3, is EPEVTQTPSHQVTQMGQEVILRCVPISNHLYFYWYRQILGQKVEFLVSFYNNEISEKSEIFDDQFSVERPDGSNFTLKIRSTKLEDSAMYFCASSYYGINYGYTFGSGTRLTVV.

J is TRBJ2-7 and V is TRBV7-8, with 11 bases lining up with TRBD2. Germline-derived CDR1 and CDR2 are SGHVS and FQNEAQ. This CDR3 is built from 17 residues. V was pared by 5 bases and J by 3 bases, with 12 bases of the junction left unmatched. The DNA of the CDR3 is TGTGCCAGCAGCACGACTAGCGGGACGACCCGGGACTACGAGCAGTACTTC. Protein: CASSTTSGTTRDYEQYF.

The chain has TRBV19 and TRBJ2-3; 7 nucleotides align to TRBD2. J lost 5 bases, V lost 1 base, and 9 bases had no gene match. CDR3 length: 16 residues. Germline-derived CDR1 and CDR2 are LNHDA and SQIVND (reference sequence). The CDR3 loop reads CASSIVRGGLGDTQYF. The CDR3 nucleotides are TGTGCCAGTAGTATAGTTCGCGGGGGATTGGGAGATACGCAGTATTTT.

J is TRBJ1-2 and V is TRBV18; D ambiguous. Deletions cut 2 bases from V and 4 bases from J, with 8 bases between. CDR1 and CDR2 (germline): KGHSH, LQKENI. CDR3 length: 13 residues. The CDR3 bases are TGTGCCAGCTCACCAGAACAAATCTATGGCTACACCTTC. Encoded protein: CASSPEQIYGYTF.

The CDR3 loop is CASSLARLDSVGSYEQYF. CDR3 sequence (DNA): TGTGCCAGCAGCTTAGCTAGGTTGGACAGTGTCGGGTCCTACGAGCAGTACTTC. J is TRBJ2-7 and V is TRBV7-2, with D possibly being TRBD1 (6 bases). Germline-derived CDR1 and CDR2 are SGHTA and FQGNSA. Trimming pared 0 bases from V and 1 base from J, leaving 19 bases between. The CDR3 length is 18 residues.

The rearrangement links TRBV4-3 to TRBJ2-2; weak D call: TRBD2 (5 bases). Germline V gene sequence: CDR1 LGHNA, CDR2 YSLEER. The CDR3 length is 17 residues. Trimming removed 2 bases at V and 1 base at J, with 14 bases between. CDR3 nucleotides: TGCGCCAGCAGCCAACGGGCGAGGGTTGAGAACACCGGGGAGCTGTTTTTT. Protein sequence: CASSQRARVENTGELFF.

This rearrangement joins TRBV18 to TRBJ2-7, with D perhaps matching TRBD2 (5 bases). This CDR3 spans 14 amino acids. V was trimmed by 4 bases and J by 5 bases, leaving 15 bases between them. Looked up from germline, CDR1 is KGHSH and CDR2 is LQKENI. CDR3 DNA: TGTGCCAGCTCACAAACACAACTAGTCCACGAGCAGTACTTC. It encodes CASSQTQLVHEQYF.